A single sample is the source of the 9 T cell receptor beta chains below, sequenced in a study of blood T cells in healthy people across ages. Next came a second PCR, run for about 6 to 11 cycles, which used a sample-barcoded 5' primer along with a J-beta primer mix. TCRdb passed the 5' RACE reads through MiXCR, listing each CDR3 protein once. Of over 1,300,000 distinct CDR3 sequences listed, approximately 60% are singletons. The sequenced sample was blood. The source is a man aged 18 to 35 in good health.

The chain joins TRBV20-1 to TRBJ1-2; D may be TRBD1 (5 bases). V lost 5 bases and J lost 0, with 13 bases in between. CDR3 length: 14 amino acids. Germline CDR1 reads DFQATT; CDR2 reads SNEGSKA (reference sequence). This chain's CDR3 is CSASSTGSNYGYTF. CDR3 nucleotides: TGCAGTGCTTCCTCCACAGGTTCTAACTATGGCTACACCTTC.

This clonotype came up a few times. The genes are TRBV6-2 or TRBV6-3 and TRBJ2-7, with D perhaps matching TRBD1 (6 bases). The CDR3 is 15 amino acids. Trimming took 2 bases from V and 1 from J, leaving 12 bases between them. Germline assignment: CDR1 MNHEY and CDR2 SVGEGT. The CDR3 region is CASSYGDMISYEQYF. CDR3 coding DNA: TGTGCCAGCAGTTACGGGGACATGATATCCTACGAGCAGTACTTC.

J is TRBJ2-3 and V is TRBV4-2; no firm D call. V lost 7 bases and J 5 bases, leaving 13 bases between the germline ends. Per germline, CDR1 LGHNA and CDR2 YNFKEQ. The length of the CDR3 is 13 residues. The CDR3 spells CASTPSVEDTQYF. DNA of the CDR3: TGTGCCAGCACCCCCTCGGTTGAAGATACGCAGTATTTT.

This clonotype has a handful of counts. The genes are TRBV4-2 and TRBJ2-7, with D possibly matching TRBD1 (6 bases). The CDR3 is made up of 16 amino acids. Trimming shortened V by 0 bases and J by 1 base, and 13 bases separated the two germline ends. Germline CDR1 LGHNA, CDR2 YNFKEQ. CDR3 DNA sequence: TGTGCCAGCAGCCAAGATCCTGGACAGAGATCCTACGAGCAGTACTTC. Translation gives CASSQDPGQRSYEQYF.

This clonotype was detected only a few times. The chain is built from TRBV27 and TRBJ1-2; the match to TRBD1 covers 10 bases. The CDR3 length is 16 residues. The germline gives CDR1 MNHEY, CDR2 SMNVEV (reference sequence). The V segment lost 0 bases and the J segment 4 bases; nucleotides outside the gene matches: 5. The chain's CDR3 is CASSLSGTGALYGYTF. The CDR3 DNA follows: TGTGCCAGCAGTTTATCGGGGACAGGGGCGCTCTATGGCTACACCTTC.

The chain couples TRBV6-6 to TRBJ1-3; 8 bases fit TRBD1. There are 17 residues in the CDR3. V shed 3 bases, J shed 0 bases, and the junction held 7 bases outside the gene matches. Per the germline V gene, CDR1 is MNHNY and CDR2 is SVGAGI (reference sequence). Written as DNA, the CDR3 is TGTGCCAGCAGTTATCAACAGGGGGAAATCTCTGGAAACACCATATATTTT. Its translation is CASSYQQGEISGNTIYF.

CDR3 loop: CSATARDTSYEQYF. The CDR3 bases are TGCAGTGCTACCGCTCGGGACACCAGCTACGAGCAGTACTTC. This sequence joins TRBV20-1 and TRBJ2-7; D is possibly TRBD1 (6 bases). This CDR3 comprises 14 residues. V lost 4 bases, J lost 3 bases, and 16 bases lay in between. From germline, CDR1 is DFQATT and CDR2 SNEGSKA (reference sequence).

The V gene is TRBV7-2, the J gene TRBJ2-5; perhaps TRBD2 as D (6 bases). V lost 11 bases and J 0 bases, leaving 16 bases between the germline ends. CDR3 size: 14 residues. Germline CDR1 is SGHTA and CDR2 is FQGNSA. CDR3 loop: CAHRGRFYQETQYF. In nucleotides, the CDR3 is TGTGCCCACCGGGGGAGGTTTTACCAAGAGACCCAGTACTTC.

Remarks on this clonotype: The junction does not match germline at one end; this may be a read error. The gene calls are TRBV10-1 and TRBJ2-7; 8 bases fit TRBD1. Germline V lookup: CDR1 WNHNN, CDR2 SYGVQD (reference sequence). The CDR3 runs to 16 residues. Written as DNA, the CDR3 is TGCGCCAGCAGTGAGTCTTTCGGACAGGGCTCCAACGAGCAGTACTTC. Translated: CASSESFGQGSNEQYF.